This T cell receptor beta chain stems from a study of blood T cell repertoires in COVID-19. Study overall: The study drew acute and convalescent COVID-19 samples from the United States, Italy and Spain. From T cells, B-cell-depleted T cells, or PBMCs came the material, which was cDNA or gDNA.

Per the original methods: Reference gene primer amplification gave estimated nucleated cell counts. This table comes from immunoSEQ multiplex PCR, and its TCRdb copy is limited to in-frame clones, with some not included. V and J calls and clone size come straight from that table; D and trimming were deduced from the DNA. The repertoire holds about 110,000 clones, with 75% to 85% as singletons. The germline gives CDR1 MGHRA, CDR2 YSYEKL. The CDR3 extends over 15 amino acids. The V end was cut by 0 bases, the J end by 0 bases, with 7 bases between. Sequencing was done on a sample of peripheral blood. This receptor was taken from a woman over 75 with active or convalescent COVID-19. The chain employs TRBV4-1 and TRBJ2-3; TRBD2 might be the D (5 bases). The DNA for the CDR3 is TGCGCCAGCAGCCAAGACCTAGCTAGCACAGATACGCAGTATTTT. Translated: CASSQDLASTDTQYF.